The rows below give T cell receptor beta chains drawn from one sample of a study of shared clonotypes between healthy human individuals. Repertoires were generated with immunoSEQ multiplex PCR, while TCRdb's copy carries only in-frame clones and drops some. Of 2 million to 2.5 million clones detected, more than 90% appear once; the ten largest clones hold 0.13%. Source material: naive CD4+ T cells sorted from blood. The receptors derive from a man between 18 and 35 years old in good health. Each CDR3 is given with its conserved first and last residue.

v_gene,j_gene,CDR3aa
TRBV5-8,TRBJ1-2,CASSRDRLNYGYTF
TRBV27,TRBJ2-7,CASSLRALARGQGPSYEQYF
TRBV30,TRBJ1-3,CAWQYSSGNTIYF
TRBV4-3,TRBJ2-2,CASSQDFTNPGELFF
TRBV9,TRBJ1-1,CASSVGLNRGPLNTEAFF
TRBV9,TRBJ2-5,CASSKGLAQGETQYF
TRBV30,TRBJ2-5,CAWTQGETQYF
TRBV10-1,TRBJ2-7,CASSERRPPASYEQYF
TRBV19,TRBJ1-2,CASSIGTGLYGYTF
TRBV7-9,TRBJ1-2,CASSSPGRSWDGYTF
TRBV6-5,TRBJ2-4,CASSGTSDIQYF
TRBV20-1,TRBJ1-1,CSAARGEAFF
TRBV28,TRBJ1-6,CASSLTVGPLHF
TRBV28,TRBJ2-5,CASSLAGGLETQYF
TRBV7-2,TRBJ2-3,CASSLGGSADTQYF
TRBV5-6,TRBJ2-2,CASSSDRATGELFF
TRBV25-1,TRBJ1-5,CASSEGDNQPQHF
TRBV28,TRBJ2-1,CASSPLTGGSYNEQFF
TRBV19,TRBJ1-2,CASREQGLNYGYTF
TRBV30,TRBJ1-3,CAWSSGQVWGNTIYF
TRBV18,TRBJ2-7,CASSRQAYYEQYF
TRBV10-2,TRBJ2-1,CASSEGSSYNEQFF
TRBV2,TRBJ2-5,CASSIGTGSQETQYF
TRBV20-1,TRBJ1-2,CSARGNGYTF
TRBV5-1,TRBJ2-7,CASSFTGFTYEQYF
TRBV6-5,TRBJ1-2,CASSYGQGIIGGYTF
TRBV7-2,TRBJ1-2,CASSPGTGYYGYTF
TRBV20-1,TRBJ2-2,CSASDGDRGTF
TRBV5-1,TRBJ1-3,CASSLAQTGGITGNTIYF
TRBV9,TRBJ2-3,CASSVAPSGGAMDTQYF
TRBV7-9,TRBJ2-2,CASSRTGESGELFF
TRBV28,TRBJ1-4,CASMRSGGKKREKLFF
TRBV2,TRBJ2-5,CASNKRRGQETQYF
TRBV5-1,TRBJ2-5,CASSLGGQQETQYF
TRBV5-4,TRBJ2-7,CASSFDSPPYEQYF
TRBV5-6,TRBJ2-2,CASRTSGRGTGELFF
TRBV25-1,TRBJ2-3,CASGRSTDTQYF
TRBV6-6,TRBJ2-7,CASSRPARYEQYF
TRBV7-9,TRBJ2-7,CASSHGQGGNEQYF
TRBV27,TRBJ2-7,CASSSGYEQYF